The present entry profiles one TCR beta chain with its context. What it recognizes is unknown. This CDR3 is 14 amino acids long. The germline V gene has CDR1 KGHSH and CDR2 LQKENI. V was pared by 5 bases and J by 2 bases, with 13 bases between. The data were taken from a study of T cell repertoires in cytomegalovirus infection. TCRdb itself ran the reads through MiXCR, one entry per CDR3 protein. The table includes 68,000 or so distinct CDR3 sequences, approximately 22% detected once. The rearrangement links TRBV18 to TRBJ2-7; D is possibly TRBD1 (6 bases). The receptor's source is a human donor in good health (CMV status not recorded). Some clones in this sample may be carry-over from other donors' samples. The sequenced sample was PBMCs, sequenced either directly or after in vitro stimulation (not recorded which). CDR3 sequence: CASSSQGPTYEQYF. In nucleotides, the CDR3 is TGTGCCAGCTCATCACAGGGACCCACCTACGAGCAGTACTTC. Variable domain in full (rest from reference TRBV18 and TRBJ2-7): NAGVMQNPRHLVRRRGQEARLRCSPMKGHSHVYWYRQLPEEGLKFMVYLQKENIIDESGMPKERFSAEFPKEGPSILRIQQVVRGDSAAYFCASSSQGPTYEQYFGPGTRLTVT.